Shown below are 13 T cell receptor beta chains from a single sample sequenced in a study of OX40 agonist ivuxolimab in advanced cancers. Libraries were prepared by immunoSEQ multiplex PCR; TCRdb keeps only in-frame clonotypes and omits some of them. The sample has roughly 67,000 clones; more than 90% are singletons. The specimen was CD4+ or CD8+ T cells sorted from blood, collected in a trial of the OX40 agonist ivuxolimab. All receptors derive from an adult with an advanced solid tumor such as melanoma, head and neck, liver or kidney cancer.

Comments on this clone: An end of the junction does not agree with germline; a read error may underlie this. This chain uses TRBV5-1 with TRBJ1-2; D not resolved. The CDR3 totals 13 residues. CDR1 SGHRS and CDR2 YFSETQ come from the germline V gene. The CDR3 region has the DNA TGCGCCAGCAGCTTGGAGTCCTCTTATGTCTACACCTTC. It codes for CASSLESSYVYTF. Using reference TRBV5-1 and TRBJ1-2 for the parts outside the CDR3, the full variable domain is KAGVTQTPRYLIKTRGQQVTLSCSPISGHRSVSWYQQTPGQGLQFLFEYFSETQRNKGNFPGRFSGRQFSNSRSEMNVSTLELGDSALYLCASSLESSYVYTFGSGTRLTVV.

CDR3 protein: CASSLGTYTEAFF. In DNA, the CDR3 is TGTGCCAGCAGCTTAGGCACCTACACTGAAGCTTTCTTT. The chain recombines TRBV11-2 with TRBJ1-1; D remains unclear. The CDR3 length is 13 residues. Germline V lookup: CDR1 SGHAT, CDR2 FQNNGV. Trimming stripped 1 base from V and 3 bases from J, with 6 bases between. The variable domain in full, completed from reference TRBV11-2 and TRBJ1-1, reads EAGVAQSPRYKIIEKRQSVAFWCNPISGHATLYWYQQILGQGPKLLIQFQNNGVVDDSQLPKDRFSAERLKGVDSTLKIQPAKLEDSAVYLCASSLGTYTEAFFGQGTRLTVV.

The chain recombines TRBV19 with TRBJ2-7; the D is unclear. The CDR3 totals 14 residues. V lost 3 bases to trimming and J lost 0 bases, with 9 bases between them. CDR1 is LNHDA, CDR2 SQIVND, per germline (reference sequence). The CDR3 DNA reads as TGTGCCAGTAGTATTCAAGGGATCTCCTACGAGCAGTACTTC. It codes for CASSIQGISYEQYF.

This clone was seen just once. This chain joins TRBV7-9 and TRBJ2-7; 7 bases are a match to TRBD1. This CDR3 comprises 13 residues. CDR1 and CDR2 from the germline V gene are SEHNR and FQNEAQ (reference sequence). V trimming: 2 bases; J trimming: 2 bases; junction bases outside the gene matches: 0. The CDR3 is CASSLQGAYEQYF. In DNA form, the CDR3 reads TGTGCCAGCAGCTTACAGGGGGCCTACGAGCAGTACTTC.

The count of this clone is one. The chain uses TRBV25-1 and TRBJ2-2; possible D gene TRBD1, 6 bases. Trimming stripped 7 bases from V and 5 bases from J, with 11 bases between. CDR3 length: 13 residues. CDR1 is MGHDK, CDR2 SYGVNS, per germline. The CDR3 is CASTNRETGELFF. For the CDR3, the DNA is TGTGCCAGCACGAACAGGGAGACCGGGGAGCTGTTTTTT.

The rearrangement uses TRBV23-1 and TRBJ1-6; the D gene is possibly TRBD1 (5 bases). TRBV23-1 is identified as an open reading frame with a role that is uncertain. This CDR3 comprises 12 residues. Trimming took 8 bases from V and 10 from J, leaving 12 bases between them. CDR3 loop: CASLGTWSPLHF. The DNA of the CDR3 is TGCGCCAGCTTGGGGACCTGGTCACCCCTCCACTTT.

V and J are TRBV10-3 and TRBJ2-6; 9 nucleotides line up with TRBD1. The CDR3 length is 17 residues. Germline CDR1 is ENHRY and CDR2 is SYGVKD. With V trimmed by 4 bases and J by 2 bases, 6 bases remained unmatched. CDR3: CAISGGQGVAGANVLTF. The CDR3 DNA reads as TGTGCCATCAGTGGGGGACAGGGTGTCGCTGGGGCCAACGTCCTGACTTTC.

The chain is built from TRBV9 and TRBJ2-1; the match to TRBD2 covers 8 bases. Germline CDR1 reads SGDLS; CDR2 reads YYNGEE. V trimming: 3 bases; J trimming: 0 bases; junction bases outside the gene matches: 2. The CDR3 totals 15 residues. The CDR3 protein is CASSAGGASYNEQFF. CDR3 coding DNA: TGTGCCAGCAGCGCCGGGGGGGCCTCCTACAATGAGCAGTTCTTC.

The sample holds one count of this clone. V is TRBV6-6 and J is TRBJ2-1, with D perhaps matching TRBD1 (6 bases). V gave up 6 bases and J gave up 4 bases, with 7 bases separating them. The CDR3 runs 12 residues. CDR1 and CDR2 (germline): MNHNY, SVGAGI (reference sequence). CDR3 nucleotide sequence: TGTGCCAGCAGGGACAGTTACAATGAGCAGTTCTTC. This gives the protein CASRDSYNEQFF.

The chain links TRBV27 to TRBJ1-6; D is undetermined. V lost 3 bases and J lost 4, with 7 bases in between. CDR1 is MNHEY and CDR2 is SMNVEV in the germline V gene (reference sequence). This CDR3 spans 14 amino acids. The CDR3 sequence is CASSLVQYNSPLHF. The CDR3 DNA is TGTGCCAGCAGTTTGGTACAGTATAATTCACCCCTCCACTTT.

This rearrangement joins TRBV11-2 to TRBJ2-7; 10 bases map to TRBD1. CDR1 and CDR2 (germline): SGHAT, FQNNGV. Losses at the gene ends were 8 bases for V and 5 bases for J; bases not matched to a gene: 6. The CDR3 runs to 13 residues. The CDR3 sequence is CASSTGGYDEQYF. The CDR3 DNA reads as TGTGCCAGCTCGACAGGGGGCTACGACGAGCAGTACTTC.

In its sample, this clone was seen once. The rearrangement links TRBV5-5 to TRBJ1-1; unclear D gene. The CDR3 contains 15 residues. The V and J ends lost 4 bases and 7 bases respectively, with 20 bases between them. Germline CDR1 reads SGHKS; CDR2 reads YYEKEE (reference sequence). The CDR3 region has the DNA TGTGCCAGCAGCCACCTCCTTGAGCGGATGCGTGAAGCTTTCTTT. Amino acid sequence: CASSHLLERMREAFF.

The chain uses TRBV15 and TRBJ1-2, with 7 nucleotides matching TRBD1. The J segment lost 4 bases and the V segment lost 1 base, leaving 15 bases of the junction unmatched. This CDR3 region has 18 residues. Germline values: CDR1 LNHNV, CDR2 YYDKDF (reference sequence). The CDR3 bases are TGTGCCACCAGCAGAGTCCCCCGGGACAGTTCAGAGTCCTATGGCTACACCTTC. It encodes CATSRVPRDSSESYGYTF.